The rows below give T cell receptor beta chains drawn from one sample of a study of T cells in Graves' hyperthyroidism and ophthalmopathy. TCRdb redid the calling of the multiplex PCR reads with MiXCR, one entry per CDR3 protein. The table includes roughly 250,000 distinct CDR3 sequences, about 20% detected once. Sequencing was performed on blood. The receptors originated from a man younger than 40 with Graves' ophthalmopathy. CDR3s include the opening cysteine and the closing phenylalanine or tryptophan. The D gene is left open where the match is weak. Rows may omit the clone size; those that give it use once, few, many or a size class.

j_gene: TRBJ1-1
abundance: few
v_gene: TRBV10-2
d_gene: NA
CDR3nt: TGCGCCAGCTTTGGGGCTGAAGCTTTCTTT
CDR3aa: CASFGAEAFF

j_gene: TRBJ2-7
abundance: NA
v_gene: TRBV5-1
d_gene: NA
CDR3nt: TGCGCCAGCAGCGCGACAGCCTACGAGCAGTACTTC
CDR3aa: CASSATAYEQYF

j_gene: TRBJ2-1
abundance: NA
v_gene: TRBV3-1
d_gene: NA
CDR3nt: TGTGCCAGCAGCCAAGAGATACCCGTCCCCCCCCTATTGAATGAGCAGTTCTTC
CDR3aa: CASSQEIPVPPLLNEQFF

j_gene: TRBJ2-7
abundance: NA
v_gene: TRBV6-5
d_gene: NA
CDR3nt: TGTGCCAGCAGTTCCGTGGACAGTCACTCCTACGAGCAGTACTTC
CDR3aa: CASSSVDSHSYEQYF

j_gene: TRBJ1-4
abundance: NA
v_gene: TRBV14
d_gene: NA
CDR3nt: TGTGCCAGCAGCCAGGGCAGGGGCGATGAAAAACTGTTTTTT
CDR3aa: CASSQGRGDEKLFF

j_gene: TRBJ2-5
abundance: NA
v_gene: TRBV28
d_gene: NA
CDR3nt: TGTGCCAGCAGTTTGAGGGCAGCCGGAGAAGAGACCCAGTACTTC
CDR3aa: CASSLRAAGEETQYF

j_gene: TRBJ2-1
abundance: few
v_gene: TRBV20-1
d_gene: NA
CDR3nt: TGCAGTGCTACGTCGGGGGCCGCCTACAATGAGCAGTTCTTC
CDR3aa: CSATSGAAYNEQFF

j_gene: TRBJ2-1
abundance: NA
v_gene: TRBV29-1
d_gene: TRBD2
CDR3nt: TGCAGCGTTGAAGGGCTAGCGGGAGGAGGAGAGCAGTTCTTC
CDR3aa: CSVEGLAGGGEQFF

j_gene: TRBJ2-1
abundance: few
v_gene: TRBV28
d_gene: NA
CDR3nt: TGTGCCAGCAGTTTCGGCAGGACTAATGAGCAGTTCTTC
CDR3aa: CASSFGRTNEQFF

j_gene: TRBJ2-7
abundance: NA
v_gene: TRBV5-1
d_gene: TRBD2
CDR3nt: TGCGCCAGCGCCCCGGGGACTAGCGGTAACTACGAGCAGTACTTC
CDR3aa: CASAPGTSGNYEQYF

j_gene: TRBJ2-1
abundance: many
v_gene: TRBV20-1
d_gene: NA
CDR3nt: TGCAGTGCTATAGACTACCGGGAGATCGATGAGCAGTTCTTC
CDR3aa: CSAIDYREIDEQFF

j_gene: TRBJ2-5
abundance: NA
v_gene: TRBV10-3
d_gene: NA
CDR3nt: TGTGCCATCAGCCACGGGGACCCTACCGGGGGAACCCAGTACTTC
CDR3aa: CAISHGDPTGGTQYF

j_gene: TRBJ1-2
abundance: NA
v_gene: TRBV12-3/TRBV12-4
d_gene: TRBD1
CDR3nt: TGTGCCAGCAGTTCAAGAATAGGTCGACAGGGGGATGGCTACACCTTC
CDR3aa: CASSSRIGRQGDGYTF

j_gene: TRBJ1-1
abundance: many
v_gene: TRBV30
d_gene: NA
CDR3nt: TGTGCCTGGAGTTCACTTACAGGTTCTGAAGCTTTCTTT
CDR3aa: CAWSSLTGSEAFF

j_gene: TRBJ2-2
abundance: NA
v_gene: TRBV9
d_gene: NA
CDR3nt: TGTGCCAGCAGCGTAGTTGGGCTAGCAGGCCGGACCGGGGAGCTGTTTTTT
CDR3aa: CASSVVGLAGRTGELFF

j_gene: TRBJ1-1
abundance: NA
v_gene: TRBV3-1
d_gene: NA
CDR3nt: TGTGCCAGCAGCCCAGGAGTCGGGGCGCACACTGAAGCTTTCTTT
CDR3aa: CASSPGVGAHTEAFF

j_gene: TRBJ2-7
abundance: NA
v_gene: TRBV5-1
d_gene: TRBD2
CDR3nt: TGCGCCAGCAGCTTGGTAGTAGCGGGAGGGCACGAGCAGTACTTC
CDR3aa: CASSLVVAGGHEQYF

j_gene: TRBJ2-3
abundance: NA
v_gene: TRBV5-8
d_gene: NA
CDR3nt: TGTGCCAGCAGCTGGGCCCAAATGGGGGAGAGGGGCACAGATACGCAGTATTTT
CDR3aa: CASSWAQMGERGTDTQYF

j_gene: TRBJ2-5
abundance: few
v_gene: TRBV6-2/TRBV6-3
d_gene: TRBD1
CDR3nt: TGTGCCAGCAGTTACTCGACCGGGACAGGGTCTCGAGAGACCCAGTACTTC
CDR3aa: CASSYSTGTGSRETQYF

j_gene: TRBJ2-7
abundance: many
v_gene: TRBV11-2
d_gene: NA
CDR3nt: TGTGCCAGCAGCTTGAATGCTGGTTACGAGCAGTACTTC
CDR3aa: CASSLNAGYEQYF

j_gene: TRBJ2-7
abundance: NA
v_gene: TRBV9
d_gene: NA
CDR3nt: TGTGCCAGCAGCCAAGGGCCCCGGCGGACCTACGAGCAGTACTTC
CDR3aa: CASSQGPRRTYEQYF

j_gene: TRBJ2-1
abundance: NA
v_gene: TRBV11-2
d_gene: NA
CDR3nt: TGTGCCAGCAGGGAAGCAACCTACAATGAGCAGTTCTTC
CDR3aa: CASREATYNEQFF

j_gene: TRBJ1-3
abundance: NA
v_gene: TRBV11-3
d_gene: NA
CDR3nt: TGTGCCAGCAGCTCAGCCCCTATCAGGGACACCATATATTTT
CDR3aa: CASSSAPIRDTIYF

j_gene: TRBJ2-3
abundance: NA
v_gene: TRBV20-1
d_gene: NA
CDR3nt: TGCAGTGTACCGGGAGTCCCAGATACGCAGTATTTT
CDR3aa: CSVPGVPDTQYF

j_gene: TRBJ2-1
abundance: many
v_gene: TRBV9
d_gene: NA
CDR3nt: TGTGCCAGCACCGGGGGGACAGGCAATGAGCAGTTCTTC
CDR3aa: CASTGGTGNEQFF

j_gene: TRBJ2-7
abundance: many
v_gene: TRBV2
d_gene: TRBD1
CDR3nt: TGTGCCAGCAGAGAAACCCGGGACAGGGCCTACGAGCAGTACTTC
CDR3aa: CASRETRDRAYEQYF

j_gene: TRBJ2-5
abundance: few
v_gene: TRBV7-7
d_gene: TRBD1
CDR3nt: TGTGCTAGCAGCCCAGACAGGGGGCGATGGGAGACCCAGTACTTC
CDR3aa: CASSPDRGRWETQYF

j_gene: TRBJ2-3
abundance: many
v_gene: TRBV3-1
d_gene: NA
CDR3nt: TGTGCCAGCAGCCAACGGTCTAGGATAAGAACAGATACGCAGTATTTT
CDR3aa: CASSQRSRIRTDTQYF

j_gene: TRBJ2-5
abundance: NA
v_gene: TRBV10-1
d_gene: TRBD1
CDR3nt: TGCGCCACGGTGGGACAGGGGGCGCGGGCCCAGTACTTC
CDR3aa: CATVGQGARAQYF

j_gene: TRBJ2-1
abundance: many
v_gene: TRBV30
d_gene: TRBD2
CDR3nt: TGTGCCTGGAGTGTACGAAGGGTACGGGAGGGGAATGAGCAGTTCTTC
CDR3aa: CAWSVRRVREGNEQFF

j_gene: TRBJ2-3
abundance: many
v_gene: TRBV11-3
d_gene: NA
CDR3nt: TGTGCCAGCAGCTTTCAGCGCAGCACAGATACGCAGTATTTT
CDR3aa: CASSFQRSTDTQYF

j_gene: TRBJ2-3
abundance: many
v_gene: TRBV20-1
d_gene: TRBD2
CDR3nt: TGCAGTGCTAGATCCCAGCGGGAGGGTCATATCAATACGCAGTATTTT
CDR3aa: CSARSQREGHINTQYF

j_gene: TRBJ2-3
abundance: NA
v_gene: TRBV2
d_gene: TRBD2
CDR3nt: TGTGCCAGCAGAAGACTAGCGGGAGTAGTAGATACGCAGTATTTT
CDR3aa: CASRRLAGVVDTQYF

j_gene: TRBJ2-2
abundance: few
v_gene: TRBV6-5
d_gene: TRBD2
CDR3nt: TGTGCCAGCAGTTACGAGGGAGGGCCTTCCGGGGAGCTGTTTTTT
CDR3aa: CASSYEGGPSGELFF

j_gene: TRBJ2-1
abundance: NA
v_gene: TRBV30
d_gene: NA
CDR3nt: TGTGCCTGGATCTCGCGGGACAGAACATCCCCTGAGCAGTTCTTC
CDR3aa: CAWISRDRTSPEQFF

j_gene: TRBJ2-5
abundance: many
v_gene: TRBV28
d_gene: NA
CDR3nt: TGTGCCAGCAGTCCTGGTTCGGGTGTCCCGGCGGAGGAGACCCAGTACTTC
CDR3aa: CASSPGSGVPAEETQYF

j_gene: TRBJ2-1
abundance: NA
v_gene: TRBV29-1
d_gene: TRBD2
CDR3nt: TGCAGCGCGGGACTAGCGGTTTTCAATGAGCAGTTCTTC
CDR3aa: CSAGLAVFNEQFF

j_gene: TRBJ2-1
abundance: many
v_gene: TRBV11-3
d_gene: TRBD1
CDR3nt: TGTGCCAGCGGGACAGGGAGCTCCTACAATGAGCAGTTCTTC
CDR3aa: CASGTGSSYNEQFF

j_gene: TRBJ2-2
abundance: few
v_gene: TRBV27
d_gene: NA
CDR3nt: TGTGCCAGCAGAAAAGACTGGAACACCGGGGAGCTGTTTTTT
CDR3aa: CASRKDWNTGELFF

j_gene: TRBJ2-7
abundance: many
v_gene: TRBV7-9
d_gene: NA
CDR3nt: TGTGCCAGCAGCGCCCCTTCGGACAGCCCGTACGAGCAGTACTTC
CDR3aa: CASSAPSDSPYEQYF

j_gene: TRBJ1-5
abundance: few
v_gene: TRBV28
d_gene: NA
CDR3nt: TGTGCCAGCAGTTTATTGGGAAGGAGCAATCAGCCCCAGCATTTT
CDR3aa: CASSLLGRSNQPQHF

j_gene: TRBJ2-5
abundance: many
v_gene: TRBV2
d_gene: NA
CDR3nt: TGTGCCAGCCTCCGGGGCAGCCGTACAGAGACCCAGTACTTC
CDR3aa: CASLRGSRTETQYF

j_gene: TRBJ1-5
abundance: many
v_gene: TRBV12-3/TRBV12-4
d_gene: NA
CDR3nt: TGTGCCAGCAGTTCATCCTCGCGGGGGGGCAGAAGCAATCAGCCCCAGCATTTT
CDR3aa: CASSSSSRGGRSNQPQHF

j_gene: TRBJ2-1
abundance: NA
v_gene: TRBV7-3
d_gene: NA
CDR3nt: TGTGCCAGCAGCCCCAAACCGACGAGTAGCTCCTACAATGAGCAGTTCTTC
CDR3aa: CASSPKPTSSSYNEQFF